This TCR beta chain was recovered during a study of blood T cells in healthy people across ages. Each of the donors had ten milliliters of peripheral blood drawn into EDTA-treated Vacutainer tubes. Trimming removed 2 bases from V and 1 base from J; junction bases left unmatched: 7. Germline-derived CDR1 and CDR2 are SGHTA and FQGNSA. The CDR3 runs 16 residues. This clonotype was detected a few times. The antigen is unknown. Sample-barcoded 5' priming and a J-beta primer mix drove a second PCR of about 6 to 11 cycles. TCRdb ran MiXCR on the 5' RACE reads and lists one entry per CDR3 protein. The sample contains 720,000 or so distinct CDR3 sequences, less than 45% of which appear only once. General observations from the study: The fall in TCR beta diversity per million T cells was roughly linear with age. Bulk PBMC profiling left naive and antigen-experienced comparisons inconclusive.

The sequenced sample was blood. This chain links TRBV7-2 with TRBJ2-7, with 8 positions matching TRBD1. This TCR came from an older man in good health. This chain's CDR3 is CASSLRGQVVSYEQYF. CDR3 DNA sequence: TGTGCCAGCAGCTTAAGGGGACAGGTGGTATCCTACGAGCAGTACTTC.